The rows below give T cell receptor beta chains drawn from one sample of a study of blood T cells in healthy people across ages. TCRdb fed the 5' RACE reads into MiXCR, producing one record per CDR3 protein. The table records around 1,600,000 distinct CDR3 sequences, 40% to 45% of them present only once. The material sequenced was blood. These receptor sequences come from a woman in her late teens or twenties in good health. Both conserved end residues are part of each CDR3. A D gene is named only where the DNA matches it firmly. Some rows mark clone size as missing; the rest say once, few, many or name a class of expanded clone.

clone_size | j_call | v_call | d_call | cdr3_nt | cdr3_aa
few | TRBJ2-3 | TRBV20-1 | TRBD2 | TGCAGTGCTATCGGGACTAGCGGTCGCACAGATACGCAGTATTTT | CSAIGTSGRTDTQYF
. | TRBJ1-1 | TRBV7-3 | TRBD1 | TGTGCCAGCAGCTTAACTCCGACAGGGGCAAATGAAGCTTTCTTT | CASSLTPTGANEAFF
. | TRBJ2-6 | TRBV24-1 | TRBD1 | TGTGCCATCGGGACAGGGGTAACTGGGGCCAACGTCCTGACTTTC | CAIGTGVTGANVLTF
. | TRBJ2-7 | TRBV29-1 | . | TGCAGCGTTTCGGGGGCTTCAACCTACGAGCAGTACTTC | CSVSGASTYEQYF
. | TRBJ1-6 | TRBV6-5 | TRBD1 | TGTGCCAGCAGTTACACGCCCCCGGGACAGGGACATTCACCCCTCCACTTT | CASSYTPPGQGHSPLHF
once | TRBJ2-1 | TRBV6-2/TRBV6-3 | TRBD2 | TGTGCCAGCAGTTACCCCGGGAGGGACCCCTACAATGAGCAGTTCTTC | CASSYPGRDPYNEQFF
. | TRBJ2-3 | TRBV29-1 | TRBD2 | TGCAGCGTGGGACTAGCGGGGACCCGCACAGATACGCAGTATTTT | CSVGLAGTRTDTQYF
. | TRBJ1-1 | TRBV18 | . | TGTGCCAGCTCACCGAGAAGGGATGGTGAAGCTTTCTTT | CASSPRRDGEAFF
. | TRBJ2-7 | TRBV12-3/TRBV12-4 | . | TGTGCCAGCAGTCCCCGTTGGGCCGACGAGCAGTACTTC | CASSPRWADEQYF
many | TRBJ2-7 | TRBV12-3/TRBV12-4 | . | TGTGCCAGCAGTTTTCTTGGCGAGCAGTACTTC | CASSFLGEQYF
few | TRBJ2-6 | TRBV6-1 | . | TGTGCCAGCAGTGAACGATATTCTGGGGCCAACGTCCTGACTTTC | CASSERYSGANVLTF
. | TRBJ2-3 | TRBV5-1 | TRBD2 | TGCGCCAGCAGTACGGGGGCGGGAGGGCCCTCAGTGGATACGCAGTATTTT | CASSTGAGGPSVDTQYF
. | TRBJ1-1 | TRBV6-5 | . | TGTGCCAGCAGGTACTTAGGGCGGGGTCTGAACACTGAAGCTTTCTTT | CASRYLGRGLNTEAFF
. | TRBJ2-5 | TRBV29-1 | TRBD1 | TGCAGCGGTGCCGGACAGGGGGATGCGACCCAGTACTTC | CSGAGQGDATQYF
. | TRBJ2-3 | TRBV7-9 | TRBD1 | TGTGCCAGCCCCCCCGACAGGGGAGGAAGCGTAGATACGCAGTATTTT | CASPPDRGGSVDTQYF
. | TRBJ2-3 | TRBV12-3/TRBV12-4 | TRBD2 | TGTGCCAGCAGTTTACGCGGGAGGGCCACAGATACGCAGTATTTT | CASSLRGRATDTQYF
few | TRBJ2-1 | TRBV28 | . | TGTGCCAGCAGTCCAGGGCCCAGATACAATGAGCAGTTCTTC | CASSPGPRYNEQFF
. | TRBJ1-2 | TRBV9 | TRBD1 | TGTGCCAGCAGCGTAGGGCAGGGGGGAAACTATGGCTACACCTTC | CASSVGQGGNYGYTF
. | TRBJ2-7 | TRBV7-9 | . | TGTGCCAGCAGCTTAGCCGGGCAGTCTATATACAATGAGCAGTACTTC | CASSLAGQSIYNEQYF
few | TRBJ1-1 | TRBV6-5 | . | TGTGCCAGCAGTTACTCGAGGGGACGGGGGCCGATGAACACTGAAGCTTTCTTT | CASSYSRGRGPMNTEAFF
. | TRBJ1-1 | TRBV25-1 | . | TGTGCCAGCATTCGGACAGAGAACACTGAAGCTTTCTTT | CASIRTENTEAFF
. | TRBJ2-2 | TRBV4-2 | . | TGTGCCAGCAGCCTCAAGCCGGGAAAGAACACCGGGGAGCTGTTTTTT | CASSLKPGKNTGELFF
. | TRBJ2-5 | TRBV7-3 | TRBD2 | TGTGCCAGCAGCTCTGGCCAGCGGGAGTGGTACAATGAGCAGTACTTC | CASSSGQREWYNEQYF
few | TRBJ1-2 | TRBV6-2/TRBV6-3 | . | TGTGCCAGCACTGTTTCGCGGGTTCAGGGCTACACCTTC | CASTVSRVQGYTF
. | TRBJ2-1 | TRBV5-1 | TRBD1 | TGCGCCAGCAGCTTGTCCGTCGCAGGGGGCTACAATGAGCAGTTCTTC | CASSLSVAGGYNEQFF
. | TRBJ2-1 | TRBV29-1 | TRBD2 | TGCAGCACTCAGCGGGAGGAAAGTGAGCAGTTCTTC | CSTQREESEQFF
few | TRBJ2-1 | TRBV11-3 | . | TGTGCCAGCAGCTTAAGGGAAAGCAATGAGCAGTTCTTC | CASSLRESNEQFF
few | TRBJ2-4 | TRBV29-1 | TRBD2 | TGCAGCGTTGTAAGGGCGGGAGGTCCGGGAGAGACCCGGTACTTC | CSVVRAGGPGETRYF
many | TRBJ2-7 | TRBV6-1 | TRBD1 | TGTGCCAGCTCTCTGAGGGACAGGACCTACGAGCAGTACTTC | CASSLRDRTYEQYF
. | TRBJ2-3 | TRBV4-3 | . | TGCGCCAGCAGCCAAGATAGGGTGGTCGGTGCGACAGATACGCAGTATTTT | CASSQDRVVGATDTQYF
few | TRBJ2-5 | TRBV5-6 | . | TGTGCCAGCAGCTTTAGATCCCTGGAAGAGACCCAGTACTTC | CASSFRSLEETQYF
. | TRBJ2-7 | TRBV7-9 | . | TGTGCCAGCAGCCCGGACGGATACATCTACGAGCAGTACTTC | CASSPDGYIYEQYF
. | TRBJ2-1 | TRBV4-3 | . | TGCGCCAGCAGCGGGGAACTCCACAATGAGCAGTTCTTC | CASSGELHNEQFF
few | TRBJ2-7 | TRBV7-2 | . | TGTGCCAGCAGCTTAGGAGGGGTAACCTCCTACGAGCAGTACTTC | CASSLGGVTSYEQYF
few | TRBJ2-2 | TRBV12-3/TRBV12-4 | . | TGTGCCAGTCGAGTGCGGGGTCCGCGTAACACCGGGGAGCTGTTTTTT | CASRVRGPRNTGELFF
. | TRBJ2-5 | TRBV7-9 | . | TGTGCCAGCAGCTTAGGGGTCAGACAAGAGACCCAGTACTTC | CASSLGVRQETQYF
. | TRBJ1-5 | TRBV6-5 | TRBD1 | TGTGCCAGCAGTTACGGGAACAGGGGTAGCAATCAGCCCCAGCATTTT | CASSYGNRGSNQPQHF
many | TRBJ1-5 | TRBV4-1 | . | TGCGCCAGCAGCCAAGGCGGGAATCAGCCCCAGCATTTT | CASSQGGNQPQHF
many | TRBJ1-1 | TRBV5-1 | TRBD1 | TGTGCCAGCAGTCCGGGACAGGGGGCTGAAGCTTTCTTT | CASSPGQGAEAFF
. | TRBJ2-3 | TRBV7-9 | TRBD2 | TGTGCCAGCAGCTTCGGGACTAGGTCGGATACGCAGTATTTT | CASSFGTRSDTQYF
. | TRBJ1-2 | TRBV4-3 | TRBD1 | TGCGCCAGCAGCCAAGCGAGAGGGACAGCGATCTATGGCTACACCTTC | CASSQARGTAIYGYTF
few | TRBJ1-2 | TRBV3-1 | . | TGTGCCAGCAGCCCCCTCGGGGGCCACTATGGCTACACCTTC | CASSPLGGHYGYTF
. | TRBJ1-4 | TRBV29-1 | TRBD1 | TGCAGCGTTGTGACAGGGAGCGAAAAACTGTTTTTT | CSVVTGSEKLFF
few | TRBJ1-2 | TRBV29-1 | TRBD1 | TGCAGCGTTGACTCTACCCCCAATCTGCAGGGGGGCAACTATGGCTACACCTTC | CSVDSTPNLQGGNYGYTF
. | TRBJ1-5 | TRBV20-1 | . | TGCAGTGCTAGAGGGACGGGGATACGCAATCAGCCCCAGCATTTT | CSARGTGIRNQPQHF
few | TRBJ1-5 | TRBV25-1 | . | TGTGCCAGCAGTGGAGGACAGACCAGCAATCAGCCCCAGCATTTT | CASSGGQTSNQPQHF
. | TRBJ2-5 | TRBV24-1 | . | TGTGCCACCAGTGATTTGTGGGGGACCCAGTACTTC | CATSDLWGTQYF
. | TRBJ2-2 | TRBV9 | . | TGTGCCAGCAGCGTAGCTCAGGAGGGAAATTCGAACACCGGGGAGCTGTTTTTT | CASSVAQEGNSNTGELFF
. | TRBJ1-2 | TRBV27 | . | TGTGCCAGCAGTCCTACACCGTCCCGAGGTGGCTACACCTTC | CASSPTPSRGGYTF
. | TRBJ1-2 | TRBV20-1 | TRBD1 | TGCAGTGCTTCGACAGGGGGCCCCTATGGCTACACCTTC | CSASTGGPYGYTF
few | TRBJ2-3 | TRBV6-1 | . | TGTGCCAGCAGGTTGAGTAGCGGTTCATTGGATACGCAGTATTTT | CASRLSSGSLDTQYF
. | TRBJ2-6 | TRBV7-9 | TRBD1 | TGTGCCAGCGATTTACGGACAGGGACTGGGGCCAACGTCCTGACTTTC | CASDLRTGTGANVLTF
. | TRBJ2-1 | TRBV11-2 | TRBD2 | TGTGCCAGCAGCTGGACCGGGACTAGTGGAATCGATGAGCAGTTCTTC | CASSWTGTSGIDEQFF
. | TRBJ2-1 | TRBV5-1 | . | TGCGCCAGCAGCTTTGAGCCAACCTACAATGAGCAGTTCTTC | CASSFEPTYNEQFF
many | TRBJ1-4 | TRBV29-1 | TRBD1 | TGCAGCGCCGGGGGTCGACAGGGAGGCGAAAAACTGTTTTTT | CSAGGRQGGEKLFF